The subject of this entry is one T cell receptor beta chain. What it recognizes is unknown. The read terminates 3 residues ahead of where the CDR3 ends, so the germline J gene completes it. Assay: immunoSEQ multiplex PCR; the TCRdb copy retains only in-frame clones and omits some. This table lists 36,000 or so clones. CDR1 is GTSNPN, CDR2 SVGIG, per germline (reference sequence). Trimming stripped 0 bases from V and 4 bases from J, with 6 bases between. CDR3 length: 13 residues. The entry originates in a study of T cells in women clearing cervical HPV infection. Study results and caveats: TRBV6-7 relative abundance averaged approximately 0.11% in cases and approximately 0.15% in controls.

The sequence derives from a woman between 18 and 70 years old with a cervical HPV16 infection that either progressed to CIN3+ or cleared (not recorded which). This chain links TRBV30 with TRBJ2-2; TRBD1 is a possible D gene (5 bases). The sequenced sample consisted of blood buffy coat. The CDR3 is CAWSVGATGELFF. Incomplete CDR3 DNA: TGTGCCTGGAGTGTAGGGGCCACCGGGGAG.